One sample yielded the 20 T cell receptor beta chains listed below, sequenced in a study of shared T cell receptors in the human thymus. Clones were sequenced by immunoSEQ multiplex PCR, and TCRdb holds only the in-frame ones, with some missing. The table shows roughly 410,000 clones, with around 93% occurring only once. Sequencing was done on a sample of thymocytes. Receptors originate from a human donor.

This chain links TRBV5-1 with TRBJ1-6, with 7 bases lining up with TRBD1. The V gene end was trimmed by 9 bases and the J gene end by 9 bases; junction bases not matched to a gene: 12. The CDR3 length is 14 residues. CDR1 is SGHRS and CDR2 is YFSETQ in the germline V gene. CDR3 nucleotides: TGCGCCACTCGAACCGGGACAGCATTTTCACCCCTCCACTTT. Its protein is CATRTGTAFSPLHF.

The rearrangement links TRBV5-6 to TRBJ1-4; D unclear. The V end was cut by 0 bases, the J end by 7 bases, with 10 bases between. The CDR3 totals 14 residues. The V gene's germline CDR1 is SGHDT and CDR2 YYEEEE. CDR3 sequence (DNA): TGTGCCAGCAGCTTGGGGGGATGGAGTGAAAAACTGTTTTTT. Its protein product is CASSLGGWSEKLFF.

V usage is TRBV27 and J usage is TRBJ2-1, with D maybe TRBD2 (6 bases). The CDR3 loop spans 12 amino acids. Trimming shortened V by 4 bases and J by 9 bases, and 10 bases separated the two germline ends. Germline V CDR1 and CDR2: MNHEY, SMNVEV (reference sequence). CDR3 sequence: CASSSTRGEQFF. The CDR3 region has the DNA TGTGCCAGCAGTTCGACTAGAGGTGAGCAGTTCTTC.

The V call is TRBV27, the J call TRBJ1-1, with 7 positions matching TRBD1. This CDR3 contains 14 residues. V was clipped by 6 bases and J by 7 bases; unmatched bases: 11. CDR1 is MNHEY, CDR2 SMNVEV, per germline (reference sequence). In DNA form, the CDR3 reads TGTGCCAGCAGGGCCAGGGGGAGAAGGATTGAAGCTTTCTTT. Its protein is CASRARGRRIEAFF.

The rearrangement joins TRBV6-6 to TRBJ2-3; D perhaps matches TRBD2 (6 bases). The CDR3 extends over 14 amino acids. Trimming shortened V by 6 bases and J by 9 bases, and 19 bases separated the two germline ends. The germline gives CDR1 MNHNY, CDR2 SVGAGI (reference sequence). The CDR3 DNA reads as TGTGCCAGCAGCCCCCGGGACCACCGGGGGACGCAGTATTTT. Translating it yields CASSPRDHRGTQYF.

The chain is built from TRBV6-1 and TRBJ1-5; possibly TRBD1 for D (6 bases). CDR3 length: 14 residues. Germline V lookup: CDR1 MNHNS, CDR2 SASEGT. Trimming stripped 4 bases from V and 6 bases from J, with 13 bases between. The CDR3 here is CASSVGRGCQPQHF. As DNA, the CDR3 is TGTGCCAGCAGTGTTGGCAGGGGATGTCAGCCCCAGCATTTT.

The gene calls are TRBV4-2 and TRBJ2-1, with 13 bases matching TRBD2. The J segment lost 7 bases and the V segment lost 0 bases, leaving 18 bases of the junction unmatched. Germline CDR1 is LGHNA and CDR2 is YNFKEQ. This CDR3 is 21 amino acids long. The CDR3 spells CASSQDGGQPTGTSGTNEQFF. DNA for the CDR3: TGTGCCAGCAGCCAAGATGGCGGACAGCCCACCGGGACTAGCGGGACTAATGAGCAGTTCTTC.

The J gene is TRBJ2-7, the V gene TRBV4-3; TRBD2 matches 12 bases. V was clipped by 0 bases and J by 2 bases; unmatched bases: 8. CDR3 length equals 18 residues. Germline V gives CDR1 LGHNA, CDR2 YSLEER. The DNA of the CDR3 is TGCGCCAGCAGCCAAGAGTACTACGGACTAGCGGGGACCTACGAGCAGTACTTC. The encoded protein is CASSQEYYGLAGTYEQYF.

CDR3 sequence reads: CASSPHTEAFF. The CDR3 coding sequence is TGTGCCAGCAGCCCCCACACTGAAGCTTTCTTT. This chain links TRBV11-2 with TRBJ1-1; no clear D gene. Germline loops: CDR1 SGHAT, CDR2 FQNNGV. V was pared by 5 bases and J by 3 bases, with 4 bases between. The CDR3 is 11 amino acids.

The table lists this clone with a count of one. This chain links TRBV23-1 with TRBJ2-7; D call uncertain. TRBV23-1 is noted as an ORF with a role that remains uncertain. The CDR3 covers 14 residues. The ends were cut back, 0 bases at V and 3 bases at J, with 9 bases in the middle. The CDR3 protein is CASSQSRLIYEQYF. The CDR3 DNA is TGCGCCAGCAGTCAATCGCGACTTATCTACGAGCAGTACTTC.

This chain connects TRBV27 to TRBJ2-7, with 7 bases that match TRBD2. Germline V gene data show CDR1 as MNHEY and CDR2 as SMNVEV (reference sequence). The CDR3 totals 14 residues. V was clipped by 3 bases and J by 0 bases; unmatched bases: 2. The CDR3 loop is CASSFRGSSYEQYF. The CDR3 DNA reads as TGTGCCAGCAGTTTTCGCGGGAGCTCCTACGAGCAGTACTTC.

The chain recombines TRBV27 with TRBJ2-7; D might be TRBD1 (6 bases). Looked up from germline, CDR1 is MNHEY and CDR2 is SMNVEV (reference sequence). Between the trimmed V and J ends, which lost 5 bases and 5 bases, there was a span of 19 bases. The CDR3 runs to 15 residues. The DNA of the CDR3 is TGTGCCAGCAGTCCGAGCCTACAGGGTCTCGACGAGCAGTACTTC. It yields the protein CASSPSLQGLDEQYF.

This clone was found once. The CDR3 is CASSLTSGRPRRNEQFF. The CDR3 nucleotides read TGTGCCAGCAGTTTAACTAGCGGGAGGCCTCGGCGGAATGAGCAGTTCTTC. The chain combines TRBV27 with TRBJ2-1, with TRBD2 matching 12 bases. CDR1 is MNHEY, CDR2 SMNVEV, per germline (reference sequence). The CDR3 has 17 residues. The V and J ends lost 2 bases and 7 bases, in that order; junction bases with no gene match: 9.

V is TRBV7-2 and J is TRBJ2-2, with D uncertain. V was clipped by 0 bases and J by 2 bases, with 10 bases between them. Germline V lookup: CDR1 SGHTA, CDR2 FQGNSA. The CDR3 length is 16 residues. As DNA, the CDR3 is TGTGCCAGCAGCTTAGCGGTCCCCCAAAACACCGGGGAGCTGTTTTTT. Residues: CASSLAVPQNTGELFF.

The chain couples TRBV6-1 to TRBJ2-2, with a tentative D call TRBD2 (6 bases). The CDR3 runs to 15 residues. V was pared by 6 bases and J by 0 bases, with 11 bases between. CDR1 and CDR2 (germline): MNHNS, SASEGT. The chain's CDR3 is CASRRGEANTGELFF. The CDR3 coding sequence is TGTGCCAGCAGGCGAGGGGAGGCGAACACCGGGGAGCTGTTTTTT.

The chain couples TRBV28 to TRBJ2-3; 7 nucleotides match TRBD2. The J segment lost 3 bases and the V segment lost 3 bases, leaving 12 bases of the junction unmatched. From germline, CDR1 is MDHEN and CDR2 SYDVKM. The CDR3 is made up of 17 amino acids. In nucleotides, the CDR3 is TGTGCCAGCAGTTTGAGCGCCCTAGCGGAGACTACAGATACGCAGTATTTT. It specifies CASSLSALAETTDTQYF. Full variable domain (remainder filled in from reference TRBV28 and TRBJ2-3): DVKVTQSSRYLVKRTGEKVFLECVQDMDHENMFWYRQDPGLGLRLIYFSYDVKMKEKGDIPEGYSVSREKKERFSLILESASTNQTSMYLCASSLSALAETTDTQYFGPGTRLTVL.

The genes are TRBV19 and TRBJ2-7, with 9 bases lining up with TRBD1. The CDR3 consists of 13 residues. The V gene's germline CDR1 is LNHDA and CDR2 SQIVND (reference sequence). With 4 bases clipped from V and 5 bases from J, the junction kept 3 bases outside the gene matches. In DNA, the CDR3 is TGTGCCAGTAGTACGGGGACAGGGAACGAGCAGTACTTC. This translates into CASSTGTGNEQYF.

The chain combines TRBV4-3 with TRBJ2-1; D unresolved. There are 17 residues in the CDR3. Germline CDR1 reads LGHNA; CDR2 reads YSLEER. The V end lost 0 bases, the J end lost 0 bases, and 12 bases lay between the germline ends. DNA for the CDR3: TGCGCCAGCAGCCAAGATTTTTCCCAAAGCTCCTACAATGAGCAGTTCTTC. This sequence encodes CASSQDFSQSSYNEQFF.

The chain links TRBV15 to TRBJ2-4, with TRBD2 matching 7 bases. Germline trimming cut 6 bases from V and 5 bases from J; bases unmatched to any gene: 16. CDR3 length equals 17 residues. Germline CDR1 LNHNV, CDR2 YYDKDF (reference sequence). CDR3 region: CATSREGLLGLQNIQYF. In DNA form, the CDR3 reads TGTGCCACCAGTAGGGAGGGACTCCTTGGGCTCCAAAACATTCAGTACTTC.

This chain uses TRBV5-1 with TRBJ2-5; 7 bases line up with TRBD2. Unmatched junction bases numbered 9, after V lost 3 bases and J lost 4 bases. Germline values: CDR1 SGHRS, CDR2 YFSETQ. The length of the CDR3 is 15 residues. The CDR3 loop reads CASSSTAGRGETQYF. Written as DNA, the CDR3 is TGCGCCAGCAGCTCTACAGCGGGACGAGGAGAGACCCAGTACTTC.